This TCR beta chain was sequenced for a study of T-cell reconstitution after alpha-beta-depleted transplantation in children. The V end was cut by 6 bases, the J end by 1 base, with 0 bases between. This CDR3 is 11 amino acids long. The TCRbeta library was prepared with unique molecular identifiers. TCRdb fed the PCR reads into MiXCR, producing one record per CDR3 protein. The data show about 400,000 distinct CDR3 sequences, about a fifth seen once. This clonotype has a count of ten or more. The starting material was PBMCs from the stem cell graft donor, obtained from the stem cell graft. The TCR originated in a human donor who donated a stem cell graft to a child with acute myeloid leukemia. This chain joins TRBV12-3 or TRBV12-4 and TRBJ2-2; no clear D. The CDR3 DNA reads TGTGCCAGCAGGAACACCGGGGAGCTGTTTTTT. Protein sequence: CASRNTGELFF.